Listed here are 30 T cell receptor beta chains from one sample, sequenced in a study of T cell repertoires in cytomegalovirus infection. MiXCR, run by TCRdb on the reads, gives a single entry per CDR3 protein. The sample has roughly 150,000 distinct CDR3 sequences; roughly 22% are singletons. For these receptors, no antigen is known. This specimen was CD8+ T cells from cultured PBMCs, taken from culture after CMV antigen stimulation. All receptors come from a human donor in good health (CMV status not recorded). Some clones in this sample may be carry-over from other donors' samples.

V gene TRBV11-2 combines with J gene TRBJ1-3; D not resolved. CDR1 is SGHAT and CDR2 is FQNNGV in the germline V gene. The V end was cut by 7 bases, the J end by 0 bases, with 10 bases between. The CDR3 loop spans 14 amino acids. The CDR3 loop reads CASKLEDSGNTIYF. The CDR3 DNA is TGTGCCAGCAAGCTCGAAGACTCTGGAAACACCATATATTTT.

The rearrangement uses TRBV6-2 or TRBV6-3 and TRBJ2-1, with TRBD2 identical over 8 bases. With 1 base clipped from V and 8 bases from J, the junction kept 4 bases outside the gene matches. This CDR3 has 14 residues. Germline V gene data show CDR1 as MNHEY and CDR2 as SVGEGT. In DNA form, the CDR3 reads TGTGCCAGCAGTTACTGGACTAGCAGGCATGAGCAGTTCTTC. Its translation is CASSYWTSRHEQFF.

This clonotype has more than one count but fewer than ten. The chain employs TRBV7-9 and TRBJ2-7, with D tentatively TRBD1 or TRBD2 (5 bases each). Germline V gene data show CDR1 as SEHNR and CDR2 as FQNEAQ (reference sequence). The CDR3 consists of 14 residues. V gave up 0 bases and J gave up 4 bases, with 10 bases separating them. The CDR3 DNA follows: TGTGCCAGCAGCTTAGCGATAGGGGAGTACGAGCAGTACTTC. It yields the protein CASSLAIGEYEQYF.

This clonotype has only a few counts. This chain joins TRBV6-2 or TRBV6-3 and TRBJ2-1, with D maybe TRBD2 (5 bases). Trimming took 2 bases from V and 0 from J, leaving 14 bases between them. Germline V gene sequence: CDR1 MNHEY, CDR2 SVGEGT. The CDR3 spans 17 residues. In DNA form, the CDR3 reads TGTGCCAGCAGTTACCCCCCGGGAACTAGCTCCTACAATGAGCAGTTCTTC. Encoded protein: CASSYPPGTSSYNEQFF.

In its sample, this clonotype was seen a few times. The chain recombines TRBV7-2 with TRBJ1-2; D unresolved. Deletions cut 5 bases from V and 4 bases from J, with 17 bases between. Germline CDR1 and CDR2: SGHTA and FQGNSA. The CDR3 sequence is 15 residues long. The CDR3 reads CASSNPELSRYGYTF. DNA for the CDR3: TGTGCCAGCAGCAATCCAGAGTTATCTCGCTATGGCTACACCTTC.

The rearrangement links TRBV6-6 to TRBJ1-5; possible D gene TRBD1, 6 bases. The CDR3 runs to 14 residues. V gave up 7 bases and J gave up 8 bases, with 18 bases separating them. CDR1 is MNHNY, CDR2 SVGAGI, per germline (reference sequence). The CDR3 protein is CASNQGDRREPQHF. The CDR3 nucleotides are TGTGCCAGCAATCAGGGAGACAGGCGCGAGCCCCAGCATTTT.

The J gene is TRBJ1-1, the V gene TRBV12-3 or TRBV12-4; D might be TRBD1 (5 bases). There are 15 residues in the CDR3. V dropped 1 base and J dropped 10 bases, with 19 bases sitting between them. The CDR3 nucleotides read TGTGCCAGCAGTTTAGGGGGGGGTCCGGGGCTTGGAGCTTTCTTT. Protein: CASSLGGGPGLGAFF.

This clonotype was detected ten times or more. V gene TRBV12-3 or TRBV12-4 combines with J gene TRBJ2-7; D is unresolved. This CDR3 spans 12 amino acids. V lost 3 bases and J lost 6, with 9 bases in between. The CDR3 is CASSFGTGEQYF. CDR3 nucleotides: TGTGCCAGCAGTTTTGGCACGGGCGAGCAGTACTTC.

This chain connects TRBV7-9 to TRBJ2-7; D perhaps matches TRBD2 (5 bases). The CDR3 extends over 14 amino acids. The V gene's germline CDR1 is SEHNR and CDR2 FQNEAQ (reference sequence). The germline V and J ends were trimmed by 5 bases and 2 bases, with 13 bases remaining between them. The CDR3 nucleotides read TGTGCCAGCAGCCTGCTGGAGGACCCCTACGAGCAGTACTTC. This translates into CASSLLEDPYEQYF.

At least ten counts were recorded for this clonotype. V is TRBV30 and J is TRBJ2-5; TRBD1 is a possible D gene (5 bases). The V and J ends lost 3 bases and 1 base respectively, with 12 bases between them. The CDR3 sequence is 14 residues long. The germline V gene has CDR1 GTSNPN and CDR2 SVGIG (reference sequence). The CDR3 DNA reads TGTGCCTGGAGCGCCGGACACTTCCAAGAGACCCAGTACTTC. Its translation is CAWSAGHFQETQYF.

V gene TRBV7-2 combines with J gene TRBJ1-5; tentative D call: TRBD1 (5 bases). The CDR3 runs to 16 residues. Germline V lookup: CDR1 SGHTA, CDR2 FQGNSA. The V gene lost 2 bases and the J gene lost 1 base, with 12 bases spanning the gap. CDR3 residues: CASSLNPGLSNQPQHF. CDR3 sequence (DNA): TGTGCCAGCAGCTTAAACCCGGGGCTCAGCAATCAGCCCCAGCATTTT.

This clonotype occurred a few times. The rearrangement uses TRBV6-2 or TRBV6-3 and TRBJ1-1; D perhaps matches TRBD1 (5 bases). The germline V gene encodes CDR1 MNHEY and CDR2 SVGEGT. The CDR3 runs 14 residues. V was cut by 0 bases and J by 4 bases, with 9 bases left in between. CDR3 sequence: CASSYSTQGTEAFF. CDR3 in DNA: TGTGCCAGCAGTTACTCTACCCAGGGCACTGAAGCTTTCTTT.

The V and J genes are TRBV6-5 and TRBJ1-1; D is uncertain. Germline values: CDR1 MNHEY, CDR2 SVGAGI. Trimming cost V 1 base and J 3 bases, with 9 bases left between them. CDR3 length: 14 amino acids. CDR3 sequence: CASSYLRKDTEAFF. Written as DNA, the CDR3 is TGTGCCAGCAGTTACTTGAGGAAGGACACTGAAGCTTTCTTT.

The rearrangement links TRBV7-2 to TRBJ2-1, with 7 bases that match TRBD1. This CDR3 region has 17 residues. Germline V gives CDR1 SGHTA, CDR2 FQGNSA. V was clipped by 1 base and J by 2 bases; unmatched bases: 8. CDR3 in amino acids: CASSLGDRDRTYNEQFF. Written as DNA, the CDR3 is TGTGCCAGCAGCTTAGGGGACCGGGACAGAACCTACAATGAGCAGTTCTTC.

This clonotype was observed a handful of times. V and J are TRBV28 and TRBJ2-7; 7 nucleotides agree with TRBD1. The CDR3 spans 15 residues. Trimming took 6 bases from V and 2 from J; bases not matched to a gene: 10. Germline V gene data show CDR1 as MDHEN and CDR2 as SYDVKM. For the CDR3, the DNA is TGTGCCAGCAGATCGACAGGGCCCATTGCCTACGAGCAGTACTTC. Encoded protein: CASRSTGPIAYEQYF.

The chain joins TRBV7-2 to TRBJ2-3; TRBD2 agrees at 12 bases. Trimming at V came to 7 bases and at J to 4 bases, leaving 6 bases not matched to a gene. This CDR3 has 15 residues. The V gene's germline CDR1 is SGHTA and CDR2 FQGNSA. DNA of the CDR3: TGTGCCAGCACTCTTCTAGCGGGGGGGCCAGATACGCAGTATTTT. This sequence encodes CASTLLAGGPDTQYF. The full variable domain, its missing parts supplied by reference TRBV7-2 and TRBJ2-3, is GAGVSQSPSNKVTEKGKDVELRCDPISGHTALYWYRQSLGQGLEFLIYFQGNSAPDKSGLPSDRFSAERTGGSVSTLTIQRTQQEDSAVYLCASTLLAGGPDTQYFGPGTRLTVL.

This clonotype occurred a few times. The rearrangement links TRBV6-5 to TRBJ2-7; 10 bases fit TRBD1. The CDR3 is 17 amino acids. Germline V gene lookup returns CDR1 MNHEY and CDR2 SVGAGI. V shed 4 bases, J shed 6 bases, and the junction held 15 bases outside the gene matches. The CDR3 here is CASSSPWDRGREGEQYF. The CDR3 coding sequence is TGTGCCAGCAGTTCCCCATGGGACAGGGGCCGCGAGGGCGAGCAGTACTTC.

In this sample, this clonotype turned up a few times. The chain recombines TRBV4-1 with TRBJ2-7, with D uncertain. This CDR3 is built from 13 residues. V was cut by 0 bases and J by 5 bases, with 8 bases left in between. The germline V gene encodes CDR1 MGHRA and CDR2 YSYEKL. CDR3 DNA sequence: TGCGCCAGCAGCCAAGAAGGGATAAACGAGCAGTACTTC. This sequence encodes CASSQEGINEQYF.

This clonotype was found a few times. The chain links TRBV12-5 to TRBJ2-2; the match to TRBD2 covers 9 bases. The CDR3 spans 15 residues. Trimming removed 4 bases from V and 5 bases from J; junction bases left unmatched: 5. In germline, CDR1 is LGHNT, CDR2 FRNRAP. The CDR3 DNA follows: TGTGCTAGTGGTTACCAGCGGGGGGTTACCGGGGAGCTGTTTTTT. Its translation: CASGYQRGVTGELFF.

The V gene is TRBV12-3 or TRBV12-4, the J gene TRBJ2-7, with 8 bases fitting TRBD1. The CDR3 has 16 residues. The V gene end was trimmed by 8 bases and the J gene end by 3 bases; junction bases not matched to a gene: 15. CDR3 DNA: TGTGCCAGCTCGCTGGTGCCGACAGGGGCCCACTACGAGCAGTACTTC. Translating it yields CASSLVPTGAHYEQYF.

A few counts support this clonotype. CDR3 sequence (DNA): TGCGCCAGCAGCCAACTTAGCGGGGGAGACATTCAGTACTTC. Translating it yields CASSQLSGGDIQYF. The genes are TRBV4-1 and TRBJ2-4; TRBD2 matches 9 bases. Germline CDR1 is MGHRA and CDR2 is YSYEKL. The CDR3 runs 14 residues. Germline trimming cut 2 bases from V and 8 bases from J; bases unmatched to any gene: 4.

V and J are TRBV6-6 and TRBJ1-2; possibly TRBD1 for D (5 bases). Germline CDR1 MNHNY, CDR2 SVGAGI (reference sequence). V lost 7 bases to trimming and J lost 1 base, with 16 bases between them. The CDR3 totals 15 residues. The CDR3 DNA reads TGTGCCAGCACCTCCCTGGTACAGGTTAACTATGGCTACACCTTC. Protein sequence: CASTSLVQVNYGYTF.

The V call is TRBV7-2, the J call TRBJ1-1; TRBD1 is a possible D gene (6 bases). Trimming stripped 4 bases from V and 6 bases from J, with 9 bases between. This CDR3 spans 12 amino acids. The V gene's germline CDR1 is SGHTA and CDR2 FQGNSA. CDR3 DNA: TGTGCCAGCAGCTCTAGACAGGCTGAAGCTTTCTTT. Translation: CASSSRQAEAFF.

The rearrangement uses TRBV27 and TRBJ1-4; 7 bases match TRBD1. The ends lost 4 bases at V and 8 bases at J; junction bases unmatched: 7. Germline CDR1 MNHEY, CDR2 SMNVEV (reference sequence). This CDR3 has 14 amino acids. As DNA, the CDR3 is TGTGCCAGCAGTTGGGGGACAGAGAGGGAAAAACTGTTTTTT. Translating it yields CASSWGTEREKLFF.

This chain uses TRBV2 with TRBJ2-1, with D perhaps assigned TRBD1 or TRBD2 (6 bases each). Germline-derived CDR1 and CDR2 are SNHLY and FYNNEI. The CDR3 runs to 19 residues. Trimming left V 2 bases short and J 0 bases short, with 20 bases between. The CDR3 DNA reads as TGTGCCAGCAGTGAATCCTCGGGGTTTTCGGGGGCCTCCTACAATGAGCAGTTCTTC. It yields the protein CASSESSGFSGASYNEQFF.

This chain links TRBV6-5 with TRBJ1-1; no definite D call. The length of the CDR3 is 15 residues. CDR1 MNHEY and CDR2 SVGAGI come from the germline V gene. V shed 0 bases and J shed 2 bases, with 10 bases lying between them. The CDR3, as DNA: TGTGCCAGCAGTTACTCAAAAAAGAGCAACACTGAAGCTTTCTTT. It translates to CASSYSKKSNTEAFF.

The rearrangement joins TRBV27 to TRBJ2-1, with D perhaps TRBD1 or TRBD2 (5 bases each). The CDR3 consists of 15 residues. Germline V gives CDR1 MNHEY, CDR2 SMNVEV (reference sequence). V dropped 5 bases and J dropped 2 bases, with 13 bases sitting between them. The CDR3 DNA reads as TGTGCCAGCAGTCTTGGGGGTCCCGCCTACAATGAGCAGTTCTTC. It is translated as CASSLGGPAYNEQFF.

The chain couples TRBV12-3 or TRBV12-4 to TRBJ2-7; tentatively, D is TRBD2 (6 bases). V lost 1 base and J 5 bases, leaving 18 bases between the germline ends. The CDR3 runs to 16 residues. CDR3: CASSLGAGRIFDEQYF. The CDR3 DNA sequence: TGTGCCAGCAGTTTAGGAGCAGGGAGGATCTTTGACGAGCAGTACTTC.

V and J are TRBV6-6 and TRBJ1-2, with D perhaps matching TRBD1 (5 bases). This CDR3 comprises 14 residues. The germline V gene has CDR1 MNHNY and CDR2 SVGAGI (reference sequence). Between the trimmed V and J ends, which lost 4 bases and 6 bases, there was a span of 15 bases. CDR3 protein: CASSWGEQFDGYTF. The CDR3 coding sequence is TGTGCCAGCAGTTGGGGGGAGCAGTTCGATGGCTACACCTTC.

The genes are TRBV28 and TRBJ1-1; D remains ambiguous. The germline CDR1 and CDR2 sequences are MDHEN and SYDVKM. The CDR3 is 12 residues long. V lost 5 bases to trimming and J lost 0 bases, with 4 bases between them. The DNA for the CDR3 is TGTGCCAGCAGTGATATGAACACTGAAGCTTTCTTT. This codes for CASSDMNTEAFF.